The rows below give T cell receptor beta chains drawn from one sample of a study of blood T cells in healthy people across ages. From the 5' RACE reads, TCRdb called clonotypes with MiXCR, one entry per CDR3 protein. The table has approximately 880,000 distinct CDR3 sequences, about 44% seen once. The sample was blood. The receptors derive from a man aged 25-40 years in good health. Both conserved end residues are trimmed from each CDR3.

v_gene,j_gene,CDR3aa
TRBV5-1,TRBJ1-1,ASSLEWGGSTEAF
TRBV7-2,TRBJ2-3,ASRVGTSGTTDTQY
TRBV28,TRBJ1-4,ASTLQGSNEKLF
TRBV7-9,TRBJ2-6,ASADRALWPANVLT
TRBV21-1,-,ASSSQRQGREQY
TRBV15,TRBJ2-3,ATSRVGGITDTQY
TRBV4-3,TRBJ2-7,ASSQIRDTLAYEQY
TRBV4-1,TRBJ1-5,ASSQASDRGVYSNQPQH
TRBV27,TRBJ1-1,ASSPTRTVLNTEAF
TRBV3-1,TRBJ1-2,ASSQETGPLYGYT
TRBV7-2,TRBJ1-2,ASSQRGGTRIYGYT
TRBV3-1,TRBJ1-2,VSSQVDRALPGYT
TRBV7-9,TRBJ2-7,ASSFWDRDYEQY
TRBV13,TRBJ2-1,ASSLGTNRGDEQF
TRBV24-1,TRBJ1-2,ATSDSADYGYT
TRBV14,TRBJ2-7,ASSQTGQGSDEQY
TRBV7-2,TRBJ2-3,ASRASSTDTQY
TRBV7-2,TRBJ1-6,ASSYDWSSYNSPLH
TRBV5-1,TRBJ1-6,ASSLGKGRGNSPLH
TRBV5-8,TRBJ2-2,ASSPLGTSGTGELF
TRBV7-2,TRBJ1-1,ASSWRTGDDEAF
TRBV5-1,TRBJ2-7,ASNLGTGYYEQY
TRBV4-1,TRBJ2-3,ASSQRGSTSTDTQY
TRBV27,TRBJ1-4,ASSLIGPFNEKLF
TRBV12-3/TRBV12-4,TRBJ2-2,ASSFGTGPTGELF
TRBV5-1,TRBJ2-7,ASSGAGTNYEQY
TRBV12-3/TRBV12-4,TRBJ2-3,ASSLAGVSADTQY
TRBV11-3,TRBJ2-1,ASSLEDRDEQF
TRBV15,TRBJ2-1,ATSRELGRGDEQF
TRBV5-1,TRBJ1-1,ASSLLESAAAF
TRBV10-3,TRBJ2-3,AITSEGDTQY
TRBV28,TRBJ2-7,ASRLNRGPEQY
TRBV6-2/TRBV6-3,TRBJ1-6,ASSYRGSRNSPLH
TRBV30,TRBJ2-3,AGRSIRATQY
TRBV5-1,TRBJ2-6,ASSLRALLSSGANVLT
TRBV6-6,TRBJ1-2,ASSYSMGPANYGYT
TRBV6-1,TRBJ2-3,ASSEAGETSGTDTQY
TRBV27,TRBJ2-7,ASSLYPGTSGDEQY
TRBV12-3/TRBV12-4,TRBJ2-3,ASSRCVAADTEY